These T cell receptor beta chains were read from a single sample in a study of T cell repertoires in cytomegalovirus infection. TCRdb ran MiXCR on the reads and lists one entry per CDR3 protein. The sample has roughly 190,000 distinct CDR3 sequences, about a tenth seen once; the top ten hold roughly 5.1%. Sequences were obtained from PBMCs. The origin of the receptors is a human donor in good health (CMV status not recorded). Some clones in this sample may be carry-over from other donors' samples. The CDR3 runs from the conserved cysteine through the conserved F or W. Size is stated for part of the rows, as once, few or many counts, or as a class when the clone is expanded.

CDR3,V,size
CSAVDGLSSYEQYF,TRBV20-1,many
CASSLPGFEKLFF,TRBV7-8,many
CASSGTGGTEAFF,TRBV7-3,many
CASSFGRGVTEAFF,TRBV7-2,many
CASSTGDRVGEKLFF,TRBV5-1,-
CASRSIRDRPYNEQFF,TRBV6-2/TRBV6-3,few
CSARDGGYSNQPQHF,TRBV20-1,many
CASSPLAGDNEQFF,TRBV18,-
CASSPSGPSGANVLTF,TRBV19,many
CASSLGQGSTFF,TRBV7-2,many
CASRRDSLREQYF,TRBV12-3/TRBV12-4,many
CAISERSLNTEAFF,TRBV10-3,-
CASSDGTVSYNEQFF,TRBV6-1,many
CASSRQGEDQETQYF,TRBV28,-
CASSAAGRVEQFF,TRBV7-2,few
CAISESPPSNPLDNEQFF,TRBV10-3,many
CASSFWRENDTQYF,TRBV12-3/TRBV12-4,many
CASRLRTSGEGHEQFF,TRBV28,-